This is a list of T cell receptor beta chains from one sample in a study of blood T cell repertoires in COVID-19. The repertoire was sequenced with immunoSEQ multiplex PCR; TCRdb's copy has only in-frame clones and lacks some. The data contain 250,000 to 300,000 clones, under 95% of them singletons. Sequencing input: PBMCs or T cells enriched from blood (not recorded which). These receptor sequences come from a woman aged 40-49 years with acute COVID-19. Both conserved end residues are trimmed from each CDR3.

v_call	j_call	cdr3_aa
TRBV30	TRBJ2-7	AWSSTSGIYEQY
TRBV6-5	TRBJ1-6	ASSYFGIKNSPLH
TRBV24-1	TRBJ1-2	ATSDADRGGYT
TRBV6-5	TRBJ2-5	ASRWGSQETQY
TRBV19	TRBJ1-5	ASSMKHFGPQH
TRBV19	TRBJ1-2	ASTLGGVRGGYT
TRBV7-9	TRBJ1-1	ASSLRQGAGSGTEAF
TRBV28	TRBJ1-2	ASSWHRDYNYGYT
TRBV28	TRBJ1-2	ASSSPNSGGGRGYT
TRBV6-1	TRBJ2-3	ASSEQGPTPDTQY
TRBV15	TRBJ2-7	ATSRDISYEQY
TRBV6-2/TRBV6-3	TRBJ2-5	ASSYSRLAETQY
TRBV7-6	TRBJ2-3	ASSLQGISTDTQY
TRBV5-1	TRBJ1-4	ASSYGTPNEKLF
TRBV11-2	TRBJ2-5	ASSPRQGWETQY
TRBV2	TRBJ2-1	ASSEYPPSGSKHEQF
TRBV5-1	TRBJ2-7	ASSLGGQGYEQY
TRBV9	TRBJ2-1	ASSAGLAGGYNEQF
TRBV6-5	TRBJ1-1	ASSRGSTNTEAF
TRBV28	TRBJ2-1	ASSSPRTSGGSSYNEQF
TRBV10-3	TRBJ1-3	AISEVGTGSGTIY
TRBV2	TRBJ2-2	ASGEGTSGNTGELF
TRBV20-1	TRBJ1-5	SASKPGGFGNQPQH
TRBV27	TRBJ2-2	ASRQQGATGELF
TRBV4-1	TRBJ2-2	ASSQQRGPNTGELF
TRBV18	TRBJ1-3	ASSPTEKGNTIY
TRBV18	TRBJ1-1	ASSQGGSITEAF
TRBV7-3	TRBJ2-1	ASSPIAGGGNEQF